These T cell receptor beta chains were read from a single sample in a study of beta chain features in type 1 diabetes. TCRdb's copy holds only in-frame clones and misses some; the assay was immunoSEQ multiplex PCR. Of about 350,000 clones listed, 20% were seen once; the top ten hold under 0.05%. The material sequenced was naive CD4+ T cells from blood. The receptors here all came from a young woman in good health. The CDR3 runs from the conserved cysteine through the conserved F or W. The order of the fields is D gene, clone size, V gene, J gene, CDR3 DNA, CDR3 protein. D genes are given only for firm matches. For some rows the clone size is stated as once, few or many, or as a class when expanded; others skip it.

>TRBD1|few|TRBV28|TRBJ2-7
TGTGCCAGCATAGGGGGCCTCTACGAGCAGTACTTC
CASIGGLYEQYF
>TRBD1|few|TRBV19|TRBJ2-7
TGTGCCAGTAGTATCCGACAGGGAACACCCCTCGAGCAGTACTTC
CASSIRQGTPLEQYF
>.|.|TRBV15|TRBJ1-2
TGTGCCACCAGCAGAGGTCAGAACTATGGCTACACCTTC
CATSRGQNYGYTF
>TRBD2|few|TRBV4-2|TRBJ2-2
TGTGCCAGCAGCCAGGGTCAAGCGGGGAGGTACACCGGGGAGCTGTTTTTT
CASSQGQAGRYTGELFF
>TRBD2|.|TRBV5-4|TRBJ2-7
TGTGCCAGCAGCTCAGGGCGGGAGGGCTACGAGCAGTACTTC
CASSSGREGYEQYF
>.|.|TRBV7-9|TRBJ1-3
TGTGCCAGCAGCTTTCGAGCACAGGGCTCGAGCGGAAACACCATATATTTT
CASSFRAQGSSGNTIYF
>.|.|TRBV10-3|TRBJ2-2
TGTGCCATCAGTGCACAGGGAGCGAACACCGGGGAGCTGTTTTTT
CAISAQGANTGELFF
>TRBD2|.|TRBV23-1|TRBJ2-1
TGCGCCAGCAGTCAGGCTAGCGGGGGGCTGAGCTCCTACAATGAGCAGTTCTTC
CASSQASGGLSSYNEQFF
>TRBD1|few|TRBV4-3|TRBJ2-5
TGCGCCAGCAGTGGGACAGGGGGACAGACCCAGTACTTC
CASSGTGGQTQYF
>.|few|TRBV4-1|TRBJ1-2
TGCGCCAGCAGCCTTGAGGCGCGCTACACCTTC
CASSLEARYTF
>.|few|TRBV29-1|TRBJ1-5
TGCAGCCACACGGGAAGCAATCAGCCCCAGCATTTT
CSHTGSNQPQHF
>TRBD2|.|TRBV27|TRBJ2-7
TGTGCCAGCAGTTTCGCTAGCGGGTACTACGAGCAGTACTTC
CASSFASGYYEQYF
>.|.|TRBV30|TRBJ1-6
TGTGCCTGGAGAGAGACATTAGTCCTCCACTTT
CAWRETLVLHF
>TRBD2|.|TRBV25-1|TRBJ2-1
TGTGCCAGCAGTGAAACGGGAGGGCCGCATATTAGCGATGAGCAGTTCTTC
CASSETGGPHISDEQFF
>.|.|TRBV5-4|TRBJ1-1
TGTGCCACCTCCGGATGGGGGCGAGGGAACACTGAAGCTTTCTTT
CATSGWGRGNTEAFF
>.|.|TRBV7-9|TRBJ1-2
TGTGCCAGCAGCCAGGGTTCCCTTGGCTATGGCTACACCTTC
CASSQGSLGYGYTF
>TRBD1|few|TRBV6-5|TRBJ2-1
TGTGCCAGCAACAAGGGGGCTAGACGGAATGAGCAGTTCTTC
CASNKGARRNEQFF
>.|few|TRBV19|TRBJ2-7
TGTGCCAGTATGCGGGGGCCAGGGGAGTACGAGCAGTACTTC
CASMRGPGEYEQYF
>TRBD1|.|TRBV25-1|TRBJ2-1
TGTGCCAGCAGTGAAGTAGCCGGGACAGGGGGCTACAATGAGCAGTTCTTC
CASSEVAGTGGYNEQFF
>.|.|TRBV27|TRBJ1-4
TGTGCCAGCAGTCCTCACTTGACAGGAAAATTGTTTTTT
CASSPHLTGKLFF
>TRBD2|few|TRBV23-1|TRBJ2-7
TGCGCCAGCAGGCCCCGGCGGGGGACCTACGAGCAGTACTTC
CASRPRRGTYEQYF
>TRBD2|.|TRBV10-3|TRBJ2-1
TGTGCCACCGGGACTAGCGGGTTCAATGAGCAGTTCTTC
CATGTSGFNEQFF
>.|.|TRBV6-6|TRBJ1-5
TGTGCCAGCAGTTACACGGGTACCAATCAGCCCCAGCATTTT
CASSYTGTNQPQHF
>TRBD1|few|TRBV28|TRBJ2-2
TGTGCCAGCAGACCGTACAGGGGCATGAACACCGGGGAGCTGTTTTTT
CASRPYRGMNTGELFF
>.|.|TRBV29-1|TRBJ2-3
TGCAGCGTTGAATTGTCGGCAGATACGCAGTATTTT
CSVELSADTQYF
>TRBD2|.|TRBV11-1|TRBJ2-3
TGTGCCAGCAGCTGGGGCGGGGGGAGCACAGATACGCAGTATTTT
CASSWGGGSTDTQYF
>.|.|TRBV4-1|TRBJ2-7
TGCGCCAGCAGCCCCCGGCTAGCGCCTTCCTACGAGCAGTACTTC
CASSPRLAPSYEQYF
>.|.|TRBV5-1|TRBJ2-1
TGCGCCAGCAGCTTGGCGCCTTCAGGGGCCGGCTACAATGAGCAGTTCTTC
CASSLAPSGAGYNEQFF
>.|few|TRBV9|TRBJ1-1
TGTGCCAGCAGCTTGTTGAGTGGACTTGGGCCTGAAGCTTTCTTT
CASSLLSGLGPEAFF
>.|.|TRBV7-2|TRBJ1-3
TGTGCCAGCAGGAGTGACAGCTCTGGAAACACCATATATTTT
CASRSDSSGNTIYF
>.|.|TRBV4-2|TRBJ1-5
TGTGCCAGCAGCCAAGGGGAGCAGCCCCAGCATTTT
CASSQGEQPQHF
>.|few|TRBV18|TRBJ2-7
TGTGCCAGCTCACCATTTGGGGCGGACGAGCAGTACTTC
CASSPFGADEQYF
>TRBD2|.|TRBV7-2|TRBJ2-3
TGTGCCAGCAGCTTAGCCTTCGCGGGGGGGCTTGAGAGAGATACGCAGTATTTT
CASSLAFAGGLERDTQYF
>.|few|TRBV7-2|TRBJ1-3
TGTGCCAGCAGCCCCGGGGGCTCTGGAAACACCATATATTTT
CASSPGGSGNTIYF
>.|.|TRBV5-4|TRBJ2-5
TGTGCCAGCAGTCCTGCCGGTGTCCAAGAGACCCAGTACTTC
CASSPAGVQETQYF